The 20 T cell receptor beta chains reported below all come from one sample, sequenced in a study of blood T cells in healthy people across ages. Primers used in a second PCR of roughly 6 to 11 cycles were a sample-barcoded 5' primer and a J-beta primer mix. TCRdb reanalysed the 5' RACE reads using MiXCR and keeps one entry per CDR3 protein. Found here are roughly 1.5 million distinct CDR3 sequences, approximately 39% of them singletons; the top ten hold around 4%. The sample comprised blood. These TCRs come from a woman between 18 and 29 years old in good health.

The CDR3 loop is CSARGQQDEQYF. Written as DNA, the CDR3 is TGCAGTGCTAGGGGACAGCAGGACGAGCAGTACTTC. The rearrangement uses TRBV20-1 and TRBJ2-7; 7 nucleotides align to TRBD1. The germline V gene encodes CDR1 DFQATT and CDR2 SNEGSKA (reference sequence). J was trimmed by 5 bases and V by 3 bases; bases with no gene match: 4. The CDR3 covers 12 residues.

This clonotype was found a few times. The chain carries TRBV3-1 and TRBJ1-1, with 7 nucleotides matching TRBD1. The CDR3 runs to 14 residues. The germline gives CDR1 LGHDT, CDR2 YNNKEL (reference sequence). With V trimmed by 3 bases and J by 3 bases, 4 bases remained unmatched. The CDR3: CASSHRGLDTEAFF. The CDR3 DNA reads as TGTGCCAGCAGCCACAGGGGGTTAGACACTGAAGCTTTCTTT.

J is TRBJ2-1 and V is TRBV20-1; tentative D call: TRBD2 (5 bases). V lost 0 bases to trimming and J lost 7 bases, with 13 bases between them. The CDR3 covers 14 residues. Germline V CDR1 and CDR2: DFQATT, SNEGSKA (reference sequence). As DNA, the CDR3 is TGCAGTGCTAGAGATGCGAGAGGGCCAAATGAGCAGTTCTTC. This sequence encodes CSARDARGPNEQFF.

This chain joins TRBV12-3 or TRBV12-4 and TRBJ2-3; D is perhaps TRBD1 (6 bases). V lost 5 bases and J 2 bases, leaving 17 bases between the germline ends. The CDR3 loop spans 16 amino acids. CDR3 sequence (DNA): TGTGCCAGCAGTGGGGGCTCAGGACCACTCACAGATACGCAGTATTTT. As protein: CASSGGSGPLTDTQYF.

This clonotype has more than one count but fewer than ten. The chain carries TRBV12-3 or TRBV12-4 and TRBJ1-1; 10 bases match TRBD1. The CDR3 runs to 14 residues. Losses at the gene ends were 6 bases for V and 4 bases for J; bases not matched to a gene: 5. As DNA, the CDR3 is TGTGCCAGCAGGGTCGACAGGGGGCTCACTGAAGCTTTCTTT. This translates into CASRVDRGLTEAFF.

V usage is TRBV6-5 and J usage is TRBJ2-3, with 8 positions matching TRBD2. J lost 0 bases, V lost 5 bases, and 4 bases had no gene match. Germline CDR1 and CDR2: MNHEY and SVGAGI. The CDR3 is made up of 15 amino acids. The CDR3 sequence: CASSKVAGSTDTQYF. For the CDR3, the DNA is TGTGCCAGCAGTAAAGTAGCGGGGAGCACAGATACGCAGTATTTT.

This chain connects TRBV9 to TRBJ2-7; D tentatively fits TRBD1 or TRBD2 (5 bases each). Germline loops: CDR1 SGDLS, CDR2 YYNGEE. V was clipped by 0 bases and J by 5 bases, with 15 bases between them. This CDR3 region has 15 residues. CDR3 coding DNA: TGTGCCAGCAGCGTAGATCTAGCTGGGGCTGACGAGCAGTACTTC. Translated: CASSVDLAGADEQYF.

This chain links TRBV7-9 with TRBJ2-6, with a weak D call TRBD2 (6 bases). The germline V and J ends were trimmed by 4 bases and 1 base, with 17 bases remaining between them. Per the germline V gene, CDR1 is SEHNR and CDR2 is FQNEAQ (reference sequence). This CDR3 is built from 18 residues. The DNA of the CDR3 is TGTGCCAGCAGCTCCGGGCGAGATCGGGGGTCTGGGGCCAACGTCCTGACTTTC. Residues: CASSSGRDRGSGANVLTF.

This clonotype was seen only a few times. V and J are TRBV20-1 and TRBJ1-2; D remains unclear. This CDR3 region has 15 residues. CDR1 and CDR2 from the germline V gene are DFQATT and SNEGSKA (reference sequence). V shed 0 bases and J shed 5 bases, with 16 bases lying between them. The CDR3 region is CSARDRRNLGYGYTF. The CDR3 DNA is TGCAGTGCTAGAGATCGTAGAAACCTGGGATATGGCTACACCTTC.

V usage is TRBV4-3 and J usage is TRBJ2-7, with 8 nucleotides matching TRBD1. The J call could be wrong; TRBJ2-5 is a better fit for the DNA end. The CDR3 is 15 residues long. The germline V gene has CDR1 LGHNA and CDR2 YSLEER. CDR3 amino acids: CASSQAQGVGETQYF. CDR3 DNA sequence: TGCGCCAGCAGCCAAGCACAGGGGGTCGGAGAGACCCAGTACTTC.

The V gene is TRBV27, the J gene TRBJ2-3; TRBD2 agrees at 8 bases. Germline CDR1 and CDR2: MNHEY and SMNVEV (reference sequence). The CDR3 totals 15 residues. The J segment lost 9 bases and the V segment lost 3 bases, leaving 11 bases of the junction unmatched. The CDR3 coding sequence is TGTGCCAGCAGTTTTAGCGGGGCCCCCCCAGGCACGCAGTATTTT. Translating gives CASSFSGAPPGTQYF.

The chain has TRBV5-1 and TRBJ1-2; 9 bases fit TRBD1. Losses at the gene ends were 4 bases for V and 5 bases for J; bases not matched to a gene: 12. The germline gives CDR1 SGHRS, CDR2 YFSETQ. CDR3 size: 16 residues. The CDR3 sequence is CASSTPDRGRGYGYTF. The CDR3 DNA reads TGCGCCAGCAGCACCCCGGACAGGGGCCGTGGGTATGGCTACACCTTC.

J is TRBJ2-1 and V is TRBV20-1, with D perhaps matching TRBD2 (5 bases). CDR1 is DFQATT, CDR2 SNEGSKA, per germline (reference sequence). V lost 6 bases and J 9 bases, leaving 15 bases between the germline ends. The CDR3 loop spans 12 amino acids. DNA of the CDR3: TGCAGTGCCGCGACGAGGGTTCCTGAGCAGTTCTTC. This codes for CSAATRVPEQFF.

The CDR3 DNA is TGTGCCAGCAGCGCGGGTGACAGGGTGATGTACAATGAGCAGTTCTTC. This encodes CASSAGDRVMYNEQFF. The chain has TRBV13 and TRBJ2-1, with 7 positions matching TRBD1. This CDR3 is 16 amino acids long. The V segment lost 5 bases and the J segment 4 bases; nucleotides outside the gene matches: 11. The germline V gene has CDR1 PRHDT and CDR2 FYEKMQ (reference sequence).

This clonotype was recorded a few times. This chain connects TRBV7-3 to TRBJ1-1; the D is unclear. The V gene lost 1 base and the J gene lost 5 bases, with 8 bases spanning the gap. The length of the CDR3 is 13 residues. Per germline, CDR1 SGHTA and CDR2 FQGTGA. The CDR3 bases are TGTGCCAGCAGCTTAATTACCGGGACTGAAGCTTTCTTT. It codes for CASSLITGTEAFF.

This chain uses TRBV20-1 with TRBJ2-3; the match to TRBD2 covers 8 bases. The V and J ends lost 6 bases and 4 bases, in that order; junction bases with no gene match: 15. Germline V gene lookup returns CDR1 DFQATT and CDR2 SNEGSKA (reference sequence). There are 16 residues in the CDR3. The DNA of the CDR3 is TGCAGTGCCAAAGAGGGCCAGCGGGGGTTTGCAGATACGCAGTATTTT. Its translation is CSAKEGQRGFADTQYF.

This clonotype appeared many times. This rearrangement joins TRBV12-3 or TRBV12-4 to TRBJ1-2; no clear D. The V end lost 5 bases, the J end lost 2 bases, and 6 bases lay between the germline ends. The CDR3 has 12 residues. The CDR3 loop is CASSQRNYGYTF. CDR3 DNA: TGTGCCAGCAGTCAGAGAAACTATGGCTACACCTTC.

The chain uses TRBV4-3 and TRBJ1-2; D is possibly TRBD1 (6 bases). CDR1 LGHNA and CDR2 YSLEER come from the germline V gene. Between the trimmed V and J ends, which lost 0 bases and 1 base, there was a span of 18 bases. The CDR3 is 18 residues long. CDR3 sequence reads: CASSQELGGGAFNYGYTF. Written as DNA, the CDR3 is TGCGCCAGCAGCCAAGAGCTTGGGGGGGGCGCCTTTAACTATGGCTACACCTTC.

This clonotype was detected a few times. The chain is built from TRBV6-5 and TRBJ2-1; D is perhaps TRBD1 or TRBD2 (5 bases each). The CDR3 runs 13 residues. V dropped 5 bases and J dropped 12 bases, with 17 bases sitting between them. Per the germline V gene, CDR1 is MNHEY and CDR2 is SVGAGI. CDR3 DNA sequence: TGTGCCAGCAGTAGGGACCCCCAAGCCCCGCAGTTCTTC. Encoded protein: CASSRDPQAPQFF.

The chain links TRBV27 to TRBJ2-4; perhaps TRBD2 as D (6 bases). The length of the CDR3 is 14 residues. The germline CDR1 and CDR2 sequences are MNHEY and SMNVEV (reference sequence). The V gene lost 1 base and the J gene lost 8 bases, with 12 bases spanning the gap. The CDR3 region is CASSLFAGGDIQYF. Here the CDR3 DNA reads TGTGCCAGCAGTTTATTCGCCGGGGGAGACATTCAGTACTTC.